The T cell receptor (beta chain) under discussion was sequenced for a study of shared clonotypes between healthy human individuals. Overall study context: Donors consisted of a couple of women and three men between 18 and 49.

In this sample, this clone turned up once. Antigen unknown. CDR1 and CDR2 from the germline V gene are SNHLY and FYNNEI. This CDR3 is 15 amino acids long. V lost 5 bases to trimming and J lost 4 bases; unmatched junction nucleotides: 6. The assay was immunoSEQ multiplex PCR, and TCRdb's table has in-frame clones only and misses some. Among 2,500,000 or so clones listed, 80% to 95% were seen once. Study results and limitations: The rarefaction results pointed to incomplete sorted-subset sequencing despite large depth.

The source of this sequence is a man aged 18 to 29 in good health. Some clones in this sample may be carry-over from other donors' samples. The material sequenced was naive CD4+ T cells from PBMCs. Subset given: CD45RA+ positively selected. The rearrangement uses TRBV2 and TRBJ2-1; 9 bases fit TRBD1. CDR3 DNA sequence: TGTGCCAGCAGTCGTACAGGGGGCGTTTACAATGAGCAGTTCTTC. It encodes CASSRTGGVYNEQFF.